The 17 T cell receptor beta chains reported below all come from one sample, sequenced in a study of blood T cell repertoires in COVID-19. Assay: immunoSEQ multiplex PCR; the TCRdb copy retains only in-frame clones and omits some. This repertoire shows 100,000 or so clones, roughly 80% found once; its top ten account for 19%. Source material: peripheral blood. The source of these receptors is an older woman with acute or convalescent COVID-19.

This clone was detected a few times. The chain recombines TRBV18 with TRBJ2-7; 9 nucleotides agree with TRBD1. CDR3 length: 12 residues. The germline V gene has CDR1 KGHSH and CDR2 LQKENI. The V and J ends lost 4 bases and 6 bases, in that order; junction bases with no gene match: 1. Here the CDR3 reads CASSLDRGEQYF. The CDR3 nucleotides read TGTGCCAGCTCACTGGACAGGGGCGAGCAGTACTTC.

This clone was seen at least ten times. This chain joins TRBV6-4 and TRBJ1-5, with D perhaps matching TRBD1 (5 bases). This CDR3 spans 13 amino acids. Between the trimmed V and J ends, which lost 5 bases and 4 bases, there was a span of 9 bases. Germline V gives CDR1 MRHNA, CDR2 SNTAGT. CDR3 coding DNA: TGTGCCAGCAGTATGACAGCGAATCAGCCCCAGCATTTT. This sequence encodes CASSMTANQPQHF.

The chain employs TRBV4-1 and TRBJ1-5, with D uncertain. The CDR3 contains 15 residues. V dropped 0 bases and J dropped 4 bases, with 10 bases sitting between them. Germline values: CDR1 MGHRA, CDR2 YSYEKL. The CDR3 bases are TGCGCCAGCAGCCAAGATCCCGTCGGGAATCAGCCCCAGCATTTT. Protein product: CASSQDPVGNQPQHF.

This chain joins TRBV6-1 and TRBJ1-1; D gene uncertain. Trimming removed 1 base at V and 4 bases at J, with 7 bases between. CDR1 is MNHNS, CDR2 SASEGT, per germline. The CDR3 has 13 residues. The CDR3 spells CASSEVGSTEAFF. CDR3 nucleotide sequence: TGTGCCAGCAGTGAAGTGGGGAGCACTGAAGCTTTCTTT.

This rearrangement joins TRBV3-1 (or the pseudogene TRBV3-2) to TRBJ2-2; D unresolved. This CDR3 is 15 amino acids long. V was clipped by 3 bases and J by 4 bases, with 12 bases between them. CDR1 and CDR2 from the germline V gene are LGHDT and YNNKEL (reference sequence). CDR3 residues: CASSQGSSATGELFF. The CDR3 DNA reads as TGTGCCAGCAGCCAGGGCAGTTCCGCCACCGGGGAGCTGTTTTTT.

The CDR3 spells CAISEAGGGYEQYF. The CDR3 bases are TGTGCCATCAGTGAAGCGGGGGGTGGGTACGAGCAGTACTTC. This chain uses TRBV10-3 with TRBJ2-7; TRBD2 matches 9 bases. The V gene's germline CDR1 is ENHRY and CDR2 SYGVKD. The trim removed 3 bases at V and 4 bases at J, leaving 4 bases unmatched. This CDR3 spans 14 amino acids.

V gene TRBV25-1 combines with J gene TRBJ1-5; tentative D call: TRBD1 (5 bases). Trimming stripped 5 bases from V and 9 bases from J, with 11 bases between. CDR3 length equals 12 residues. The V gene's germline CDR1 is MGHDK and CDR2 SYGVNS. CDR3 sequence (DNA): TGTGCCAGCAGTTCCCAGGGCGGGCCCCAGCATTTT. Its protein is CASSSQGGPQHF.

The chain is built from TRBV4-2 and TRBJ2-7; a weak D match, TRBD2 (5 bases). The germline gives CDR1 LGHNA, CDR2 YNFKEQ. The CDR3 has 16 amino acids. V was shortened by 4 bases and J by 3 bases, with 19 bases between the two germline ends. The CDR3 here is CASSLRGRQDFYEQYF. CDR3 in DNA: TGTGCCAGCAGCCTCCGCGGTCGGCAGGACTTCTACGAGCAGTACTTC.

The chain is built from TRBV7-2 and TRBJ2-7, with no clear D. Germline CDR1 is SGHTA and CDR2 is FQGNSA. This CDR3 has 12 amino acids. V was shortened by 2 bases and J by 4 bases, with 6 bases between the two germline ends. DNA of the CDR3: TGTGCCAGCAGCTTATCCGGTTACGAGCAGTACTTC. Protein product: CASSLSGYEQYF.

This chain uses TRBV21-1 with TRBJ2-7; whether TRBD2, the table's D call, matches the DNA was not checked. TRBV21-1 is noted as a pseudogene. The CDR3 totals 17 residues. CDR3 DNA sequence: TGTGCCAGCAGCTTAGCGCTTTGTGGTCGAAAGGGTTACGAGCAGTACTTC. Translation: CASSLALCGRKGYEQYF.

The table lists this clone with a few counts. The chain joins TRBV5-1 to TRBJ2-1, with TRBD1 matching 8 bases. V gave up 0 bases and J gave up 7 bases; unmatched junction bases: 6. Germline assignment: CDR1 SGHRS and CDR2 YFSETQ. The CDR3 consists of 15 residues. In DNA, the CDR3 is TGCGCCAGCAGCTTGGGGGGACAGGCCTGGAATGAGCAGTTCTTC. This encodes CASSLGGQAWNEQFF.

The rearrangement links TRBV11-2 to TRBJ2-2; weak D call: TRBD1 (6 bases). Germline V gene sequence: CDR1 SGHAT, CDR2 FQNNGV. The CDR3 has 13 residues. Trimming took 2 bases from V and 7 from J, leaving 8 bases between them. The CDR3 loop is CASSLKGDGELFF. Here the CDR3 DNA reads TGTGCCAGCAGCTTAAAGGGGGACGGGGAGCTGTTTTTT.

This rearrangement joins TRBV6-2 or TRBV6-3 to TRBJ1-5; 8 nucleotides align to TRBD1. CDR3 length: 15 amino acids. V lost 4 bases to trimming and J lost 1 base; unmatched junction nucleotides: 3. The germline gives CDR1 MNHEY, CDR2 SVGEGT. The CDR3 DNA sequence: TGTGCCAGCAGTTGGAGACAGGGGAGCAATCAGCCCCAGCATTTT. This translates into CASSWRQGSNQPQHF.

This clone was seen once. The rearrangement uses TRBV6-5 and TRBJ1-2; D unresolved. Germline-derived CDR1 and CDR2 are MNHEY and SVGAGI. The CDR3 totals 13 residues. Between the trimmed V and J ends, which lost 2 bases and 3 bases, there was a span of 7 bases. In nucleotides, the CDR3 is TGTGCCAGCAGTTACGGTCGGGACTATGGCTACACCTTC. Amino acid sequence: CASSYGRDYGYTF.

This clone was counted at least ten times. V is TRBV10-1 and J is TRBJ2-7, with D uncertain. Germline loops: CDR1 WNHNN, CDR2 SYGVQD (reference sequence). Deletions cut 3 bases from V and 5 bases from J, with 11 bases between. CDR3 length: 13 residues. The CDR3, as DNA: TGCGCCAGCAGTGACCAGATGGGCCACGAGCAGTACTTC. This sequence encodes CASSDQMGHEQYF.

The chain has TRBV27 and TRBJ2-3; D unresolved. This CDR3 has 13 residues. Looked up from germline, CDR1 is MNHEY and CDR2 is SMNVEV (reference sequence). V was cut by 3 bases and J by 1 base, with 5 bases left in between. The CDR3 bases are TGTGCCAGCAGTTTCCTTGGCACAGATACGCAGTATTTT. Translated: CASSFLGTDTQYF.

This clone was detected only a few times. CDR3 in DNA: TGTGCCAGCTCACCAGGGACAGGCCGTAATCAGCCCCAGCATTTT. Amino acids: CASSPGTGRNQPQHF. J is TRBJ1-5 and V is TRBV18; TRBD1 agrees at 8 bases. Germline assignment: CDR1 KGHSH and CDR2 LQKENI. V dropped 2 bases and J dropped 4; count of bases not matched to a gene: 4. The CDR3 is made up of 15 amino acids. Supplemented by reference TRBV18 and TRBJ1-5, the full variable domain reads NAGVMQNPRHLVRRRGQEARLRCSPMKGHSHVYWYRQLPEEGLKFMVYLQKENIIDESGMPKERFSAEFPKEGPSILRIQQVVRGDSAAYFCASSPGTGRNQPQHFGDGTRLSIL.